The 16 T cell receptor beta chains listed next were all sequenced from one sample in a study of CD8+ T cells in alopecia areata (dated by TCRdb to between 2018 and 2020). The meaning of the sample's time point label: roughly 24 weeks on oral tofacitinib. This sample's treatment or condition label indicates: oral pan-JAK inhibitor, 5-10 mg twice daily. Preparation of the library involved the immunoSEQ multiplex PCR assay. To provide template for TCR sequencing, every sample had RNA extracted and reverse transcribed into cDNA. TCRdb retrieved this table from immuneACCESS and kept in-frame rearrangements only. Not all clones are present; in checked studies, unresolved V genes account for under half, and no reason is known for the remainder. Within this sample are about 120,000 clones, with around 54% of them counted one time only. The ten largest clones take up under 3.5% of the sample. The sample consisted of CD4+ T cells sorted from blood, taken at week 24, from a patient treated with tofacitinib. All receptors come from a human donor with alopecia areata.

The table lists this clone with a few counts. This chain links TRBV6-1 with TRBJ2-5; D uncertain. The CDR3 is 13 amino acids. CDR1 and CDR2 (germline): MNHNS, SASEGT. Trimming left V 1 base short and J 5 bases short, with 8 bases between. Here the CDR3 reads CASSEVPVETQYF. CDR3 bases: TGTGCCAGCAGTGAAGTACCTGTGGAGACCCAGTACTTC.

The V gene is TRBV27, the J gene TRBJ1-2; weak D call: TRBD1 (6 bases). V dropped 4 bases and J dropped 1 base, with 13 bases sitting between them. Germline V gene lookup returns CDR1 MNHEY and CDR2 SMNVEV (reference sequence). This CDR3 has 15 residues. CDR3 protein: CASSSGTGINYGYTF. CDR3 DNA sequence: TGTGCCAGCAGTTCCGGAACAGGGATTAACTATGGCTACACCTTC.

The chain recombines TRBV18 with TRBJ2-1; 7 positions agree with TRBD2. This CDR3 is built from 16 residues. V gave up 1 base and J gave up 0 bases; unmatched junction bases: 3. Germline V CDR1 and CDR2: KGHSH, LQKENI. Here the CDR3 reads CASSPQGGGSYNEQFF. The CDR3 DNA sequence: TGTGCCAGCTCACCACAGGGCGGGGGCTCCTACAATGAGCAGTTCTTC.

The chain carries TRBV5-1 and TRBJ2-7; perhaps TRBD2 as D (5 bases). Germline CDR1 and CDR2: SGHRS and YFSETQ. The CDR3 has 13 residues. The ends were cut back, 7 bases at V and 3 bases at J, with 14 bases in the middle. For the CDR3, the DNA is TGCGCCAGCTCAGGCAGCGGCCGCTACGAGCAGTACTTC. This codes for CASSGSGRYEQYF.

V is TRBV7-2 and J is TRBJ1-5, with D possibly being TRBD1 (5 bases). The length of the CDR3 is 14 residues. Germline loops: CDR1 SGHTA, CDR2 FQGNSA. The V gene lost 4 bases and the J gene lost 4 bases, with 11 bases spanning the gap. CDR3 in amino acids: CASSYRGPNQPQHF. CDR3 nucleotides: TGTGCCAGCAGCTATCGGGGCCCTAATCAGCCCCAGCATTTT.

CDR3 sequence reads: CASRATSGLQETQYF. In DNA, the CDR3 is TGCGCCAGCAGGGCGACTAGCGGGCTTCAAGAGACCCAGTACTTC. V gene TRBV5-1 combines with J gene TRBJ2-5, with 10 bases aligning to TRBD2. This CDR3 is built from 15 residues. In germline, CDR1 is SGHRS, CDR2 YFSETQ. J gave up 2 bases and V 5 bases, and 6 bases lay outside the gene matches. Variable domain in full (rest from reference TRBV5-1 and TRBJ2-5): KAGVTQTPRYLIKTRGQQVTLSCSPISGHRSVSWYQQTPGQGLQFLFEYFSETQRNKGNFPGRFSGRQFSNSRSEMNVSTLELGDSALYLCASRATSGLQETQYFGPGTRLLVL.

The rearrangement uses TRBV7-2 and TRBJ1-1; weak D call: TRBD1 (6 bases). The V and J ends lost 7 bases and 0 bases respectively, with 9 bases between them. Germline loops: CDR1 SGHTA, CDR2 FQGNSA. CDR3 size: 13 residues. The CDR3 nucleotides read TGTGCCAGCACTGGACAGATGAACACTGAAGCTTTCTTT. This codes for CASTGQMNTEAFF.

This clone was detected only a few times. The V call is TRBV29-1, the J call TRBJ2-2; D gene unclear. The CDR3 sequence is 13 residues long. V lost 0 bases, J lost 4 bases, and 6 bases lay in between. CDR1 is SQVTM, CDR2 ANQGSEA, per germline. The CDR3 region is CSVEDKATGELFF. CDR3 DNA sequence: TGCAGCGTTGAAGATAAGGCCACCGGGGAGCTGTTTTTT.

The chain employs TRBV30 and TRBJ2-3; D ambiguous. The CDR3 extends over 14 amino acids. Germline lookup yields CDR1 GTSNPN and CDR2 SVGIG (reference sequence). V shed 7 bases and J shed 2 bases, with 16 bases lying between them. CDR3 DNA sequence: TGTGCCTCGAACCCCAAGGCCAACACAGATACGCAGTATTTT. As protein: CASNPKANTDTQYF.

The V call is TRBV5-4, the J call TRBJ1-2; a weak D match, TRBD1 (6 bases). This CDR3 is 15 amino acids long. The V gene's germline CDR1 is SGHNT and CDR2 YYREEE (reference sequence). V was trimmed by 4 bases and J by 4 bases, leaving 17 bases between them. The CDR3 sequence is CASSVQGNLGYGYTF. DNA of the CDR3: TGTGCCAGCAGCGTACAGGGCAACCTCGGCTATGGCTACACCTTC.

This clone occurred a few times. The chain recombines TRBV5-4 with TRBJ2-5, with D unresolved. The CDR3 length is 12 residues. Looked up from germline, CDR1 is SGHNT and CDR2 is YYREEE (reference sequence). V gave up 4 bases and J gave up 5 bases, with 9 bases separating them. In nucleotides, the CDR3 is TGTGCCAGCAGCCCCGGCGAGGAGACCCAGTACTTC. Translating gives CASSPGEETQYF.

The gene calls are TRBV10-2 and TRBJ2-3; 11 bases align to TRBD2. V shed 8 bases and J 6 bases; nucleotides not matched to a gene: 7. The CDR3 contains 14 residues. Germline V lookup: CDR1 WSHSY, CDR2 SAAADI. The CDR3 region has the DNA TGCGCCAGCGGGATAGCGGGGGGGCTGGATACGCAGTATTTT. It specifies CASGIAGGLDTQYF.

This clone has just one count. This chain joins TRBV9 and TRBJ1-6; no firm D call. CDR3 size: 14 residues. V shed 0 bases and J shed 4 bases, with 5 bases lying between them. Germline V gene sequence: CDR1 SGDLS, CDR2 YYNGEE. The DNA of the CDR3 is TGTGCCAGCAGCGTAGGGCAGTATAATTCACCCCTCCACTTT. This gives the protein CASSVGQYNSPLHF.

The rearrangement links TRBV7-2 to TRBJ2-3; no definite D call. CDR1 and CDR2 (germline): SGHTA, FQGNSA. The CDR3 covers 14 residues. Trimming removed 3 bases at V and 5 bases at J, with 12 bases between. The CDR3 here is CASSFSEYEDTQYF. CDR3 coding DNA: TGTGCCAGCAGCTTCAGTGAATATGAAGATACGCAGTATTTT.

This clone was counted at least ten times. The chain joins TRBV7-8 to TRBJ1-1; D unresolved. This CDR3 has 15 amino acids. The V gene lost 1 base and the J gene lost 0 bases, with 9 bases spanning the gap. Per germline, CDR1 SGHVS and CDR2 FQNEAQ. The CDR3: CASSLVGSMNTEAFF. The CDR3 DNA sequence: TGTGCCAGCAGCTTAGTGGGCAGCATGAACACTGAAGCTTTCTTT. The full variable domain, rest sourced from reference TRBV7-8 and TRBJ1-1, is GAGVSQSPRYKVAKRGQDVALRCDPISGHVSLFWYQQALGQGPEFLTYFQNEAQLDKSGLPSDRFFAERPEGSVSTLKIQRTQQEDSAVYLCASSLVGSMNTEAFFGQGTRLTVV.

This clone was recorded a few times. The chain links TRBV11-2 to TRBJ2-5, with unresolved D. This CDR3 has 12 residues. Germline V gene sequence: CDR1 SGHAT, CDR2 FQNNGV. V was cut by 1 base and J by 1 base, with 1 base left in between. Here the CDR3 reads CASSLVQETQYF. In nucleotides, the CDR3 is TGTGCCAGCAGCTTAGTCCAAGAGACCCAGTACTTC.